The present T cell receptor (beta chain) was sequenced within a study of blood T cell repertoires in COVID-19. V gave up 3 bases and J gave up 1 base; unmatched junction bases: 5. This CDR3 has 16 amino acids. Per the germline V gene, CDR1 is SGDLS and CDR2 is YYNGEE. Authors' processing steps: The assay estimated nucleated cells by amplifying reference gene primers. TCRdb's copy holds only in-frame clones and misses some; the assay was immunoSEQ multiplex PCR. The DNA gave D and trimming, while V, J and clone size come from that table. Found here are fewer than 75,000 clones, around nine tenths of them singletons; the top ten hold roughly 10%.

The rearrangement joins TRBV9 to TRBJ2-5, with 11 bases lining up with TRBD2. The sequence derives from a human donor in a cohort sampled during active COVID-19. The sample consisted of peripheral blood. The CDR3 loop is CASSGTSGLSQETQYF. The CDR3 nucleotides are TGTGCCAGCAGCGGGACTAGCGGGTTGAGCCAAGAGACCCAGTACTTC.